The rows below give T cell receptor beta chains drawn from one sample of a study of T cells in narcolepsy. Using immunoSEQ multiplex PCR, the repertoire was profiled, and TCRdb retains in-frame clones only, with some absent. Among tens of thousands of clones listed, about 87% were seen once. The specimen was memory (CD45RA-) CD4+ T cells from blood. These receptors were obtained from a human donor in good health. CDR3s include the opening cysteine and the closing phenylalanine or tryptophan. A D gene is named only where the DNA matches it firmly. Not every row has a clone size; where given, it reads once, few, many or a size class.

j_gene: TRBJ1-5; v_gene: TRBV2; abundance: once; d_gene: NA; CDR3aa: CASNADNQPQHF; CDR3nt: TGTGCCAGCAATGCCGACAATCAGCCCCAGCATTTT
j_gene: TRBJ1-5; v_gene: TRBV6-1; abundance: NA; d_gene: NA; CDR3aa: CASRDGSGLQPQHF; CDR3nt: TGTGCCAGCAGGGACGGTTCGGGGTTGCAGCCCCAGCATTTT
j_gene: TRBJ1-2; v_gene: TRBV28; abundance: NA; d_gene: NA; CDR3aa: CASSLYPGNYGYTF; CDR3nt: TGTGCCAGCAGTTTATATCCGGGCAACTATGGCTACACCTTC
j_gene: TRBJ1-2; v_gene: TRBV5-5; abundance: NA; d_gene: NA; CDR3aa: CASSLLSGGYNYGYTF; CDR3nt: TGTGCCAGCAGCTTATTATCTGGAGGGTATAACTATGGCTACACCTTC
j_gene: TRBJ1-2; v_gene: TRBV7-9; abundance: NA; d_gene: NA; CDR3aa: CASSDYHLTEYGYTF; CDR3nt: TGTGCCAGCAGCGATTACCACTTGACGGAATATGGCTACACCTTC
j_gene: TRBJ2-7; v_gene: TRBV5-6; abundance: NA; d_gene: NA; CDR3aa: CASSSRTLGEQYF; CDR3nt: TGTGCCAGCAGCTCAAGGACGCTCGGCGAGCAGTACTTC
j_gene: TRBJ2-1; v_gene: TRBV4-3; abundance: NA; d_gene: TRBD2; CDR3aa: CASSKPPTSGAYNEQFF; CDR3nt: TGCGCCAGCAGCAAACCCCCTACTAGCGGGGCGTACAATGAGCAGTTCTTC
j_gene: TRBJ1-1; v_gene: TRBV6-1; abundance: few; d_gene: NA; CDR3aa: CASSEAMGNTEAFF; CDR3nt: TGTGCCAGCAGTGAAGCTATGGGGAACACTGAAGCTTTCTTT
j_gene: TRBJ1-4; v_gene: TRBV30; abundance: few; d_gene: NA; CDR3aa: CAWSLTNEKLFF; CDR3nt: TGTGCCTGGTCTCTAACTAATGAAAAACTGTTTTTT
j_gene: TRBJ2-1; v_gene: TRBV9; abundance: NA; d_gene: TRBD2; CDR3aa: CASSTSAGLAGGVEQFF; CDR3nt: TGTGCCAGCAGCACCTCTGCCGGTCTAGCGGGGGGGGTTGAGCAGTTCTTC
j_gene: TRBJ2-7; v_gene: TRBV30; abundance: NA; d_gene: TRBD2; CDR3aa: CAWSAGGGSSYEQYF; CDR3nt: TGTGCCTGGAGTGCTGGCGGGGGATCCTCCTACGAGCAGTACTTC
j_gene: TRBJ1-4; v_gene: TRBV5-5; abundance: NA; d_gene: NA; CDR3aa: CASSQIATNEKLFF; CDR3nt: TGTGCCAGCAGTCAGATTGCAACTAATGAAAAACTGTTTTTT
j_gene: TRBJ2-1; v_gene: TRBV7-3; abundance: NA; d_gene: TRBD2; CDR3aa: CASSSLAGTPFNEQFF; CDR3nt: TGTGCCAGCAGCTCCCTAGCGGGGACACCATTCAATGAGCAGTTCTTC
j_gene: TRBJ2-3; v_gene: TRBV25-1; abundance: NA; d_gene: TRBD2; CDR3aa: CASSEYMLSSGSDTQYF; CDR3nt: TGTGCCAGCAGTGAATATATGTTGTCTAGCGGGAGTGATACGCAGTATTTT
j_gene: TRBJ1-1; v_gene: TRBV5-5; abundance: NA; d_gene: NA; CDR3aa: CASSLWGATEAFF; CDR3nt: TGTGCCAGCAGCTTATGGGGTGCCACTGAAGCTTTCTTT
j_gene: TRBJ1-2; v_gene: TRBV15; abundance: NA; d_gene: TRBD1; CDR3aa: CATSRVRQGAGGYTF; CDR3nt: TGTGCCACCAGCAGAGTCAGGCAGGGGGCAGGAGGCTACACCTTC
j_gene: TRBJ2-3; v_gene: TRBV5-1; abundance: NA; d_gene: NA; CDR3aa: CASSLSGHPTDTQYF; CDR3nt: TGCGCCAGCAGCTTGTCGGGACACCCCACAGATACGCAGTATTTT